The 23 T cell receptor beta chains presented below share a single source sample, sequenced in a study of blood T cell repertoires in COVID-19. Clones were sequenced by immunoSEQ multiplex PCR, and TCRdb holds only the in-frame ones, with some missing. The data hold 200,000 or so clones, with around four fifths observed a single time. The sample taken for sequencing was peripheral blood. These receptors were collected from a man between 60 and 75 years old with COVID-19, enrolled during active disease.

This rearrangement joins TRBV10-3 to TRBJ2-5; D unclear. The CDR3 length is 12 residues. V was clipped by 2 bases and J by 4 bases, with 5 bases between them. Germline V gene lookup returns CDR1 ENHRY and CDR2 SYGVKD. The CDR3 bases are TGTGCCATCAGTGAGGGGCCAGAGACCCAGTACTTC. Translating gives CAISEGPETQYF.

The rearrangement joins TRBV7-2 to TRBJ1-1, with no clear D. The CDR3 has 13 residues. V gave up 8 bases and J gave up 1 base, with 11 bases separating them. Germline V gene lookup returns CDR1 SGHTA and CDR2 FQGNSA. CDR3 bases: TGTGCCAGCGCCCCTAGGAGGAACACTGAAGCTTTCTTT. Translation gives CASAPRRNTEAFF. Full variable domain (rest looked up from reference TRBV7-2 and TRBJ1-1): GAGVSQSPSNKVTEKGKDVELRCDPISGHTALYWYRQSLGQGLEFLIYFQGNSAPDKSGLPSDRFSAERTGGSVSTLTIQRTQQEDSAVYLCASAPRRNTEAFFGQGTRLTVV.

The chain links TRBV28 to TRBJ1-5; 11 positions match TRBD1. Germline CDR1 MDHEN, CDR2 SYDVKM. The J segment lost 9 bases and the V segment lost 5 bases, leaving 9 bases of the junction unmatched. The length of the CDR3 is 15 residues. This CDR3 reads CASSLSGQGDWPQHF. The CDR3 nucleotides are TGTGCCAGCAGTCTATCGGGACAGGGGGACTGGCCCCAGCATTTT.

V is TRBV4-1 and J is TRBJ1-2; D is ambiguous. The CDR3 runs to 16 residues. Germline CDR1 reads MGHRA; CDR2 reads YSYEKL. Trimming pared 1 base from V and 0 bases from J, leaving 12 bases between. The CDR3, as DNA: TGCGCCAGCAGCCAAGCGCTGGCGGTCGCTAACTATGGCTACACCTTC. Translating gives CASSQALAVANYGYTF.

J is TRBJ1-1 and V is TRBV25-1; possibly TRBD1 for D (6 bases). Germline lookup yields CDR1 MGHDK and CDR2 SYGVNS. The CDR3 spans 13 residues. The germline V and J ends were trimmed by 10 bases and 5 bases, with 17 bases remaining between them. The CDR3 sequence is CATHGRGATEAFF. CDR3 in DNA: TGTGCCACCCACGGACGGGGGGCAACTGAAGCTTTCTTT.

This rearrangement joins TRBV30 to TRBJ2-5; 16 nucleotides line up with TRBD2. Trimming cost V 3 bases and J 2 bases; bases outside gene matches: 6. The CDR3 is 17 residues long. Germline CDR1 GTSNPN, CDR2 SVGIG (reference sequence). The CDR3 reads CAWSGTSGRAGQETQYF. The DNA for the CDR3 is TGTGCCTGGAGCGGGACTAGCGGGAGGGCCGGGCAAGAGACCCAGTACTTC.

Turning to this clone: This CDR3 is missing its conserved last phenylalanine or tryptophan, likely due to a read error. Because the CDR3's place on the DNA is in doubt, the DNA is left out and the CDR3 is given as listed by TCRdb. The chain combines TRBV12-3 or TRBV12-4 with TRBJ1-5. The CDR3 comprises 8 residues, both ends counted. The CDR3 sequence is CASSYPQR.

The count of this clone is one. This sequence joins TRBV19 and TRBJ1-2; 10 nucleotides match TRBD1. CDR1 is LNHDA, CDR2 SQIVND, per germline (reference sequence). J was trimmed by 3 bases and V by 7 bases; bases with no gene match: 14. The CDR3 extends over 17 amino acids. The CDR3 reads CASTRGQPGTGDYGYTF. CDR3 nucleotide sequence: TGTGCCAGTACCCGTGGGCAACCCGGGACAGGGGACTATGGCTACACCTTC.

This sequence joins TRBV9 and TRBJ2-2; TRBD1 matches at 10 bases. J lost 5 bases, V lost 4 bases, and 5 bases had no gene match. Germline V lookup: CDR1 SGDLS, CDR2 YYNGEE. CDR3 length: 15 amino acids. CDR3 sequence (DNA): TGTGCCAGCAGCCTCGGACAGGGGGTGACCGGGGAGCTGTTTTTT. It yields the protein CASSLGQGVTGELFF.

The chain has TRBV5-6 and TRBJ2-7; 8 bases match TRBD1. This CDR3 region has 16 residues. V lost 3 bases and J lost 0; bases outside the gene matches: 8. Germline CDR1 SGHDT, CDR2 YYEEEE. The CDR3 protein is CASSSPRDRSSYEQYF. CDR3 in DNA: TGTGCCAGCAGCTCCCCCCGGGACAGGAGCTCCTACGAGCAGTACTTC.

The chain uses TRBV5-1 and TRBJ1-2; weak D call: TRBD1 (5 bases). Germline V CDR1 and CDR2: SGHRS, YFSETQ. CDR3 size: 15 residues. The V end lost 2 bases, the J end lost 3 bases, and 14 bases lay between the germline ends. The CDR3 DNA reads TGCGCCAGCAGCTTAGAATGGGGGGGAGACTATGGCTACACCTTC. It translates to CASSLEWGGDYGYTF.

This clone is a singleton in its sample. This chain joins TRBV5-4 and TRBJ2-7, with D possibly TRBD2 on 6 matching bases. With 3 bases removed from V and 3 bases from J, the gap between germline ends came to 16 bases. The germline V gene has CDR1 SGHNT and CDR2 YYREEE (reference sequence). CDR3 length: 15 residues. The CDR3 protein is CASSSAGGTVYEQYF. DNA for the CDR3: TGTGCCAGCAGCTCTGCGGGCGGGACGGTCTACGAGCAGTACTTC.

The chain combines TRBV5-6 with TRBJ2-7; 8 nucleotides line up with TRBD1. From germline, CDR1 is SGHDT and CDR2 YYEEEE. The trim removed 6 bases at V and 3 bases at J, leaving 8 bases unmatched. This CDR3 contains 14 residues. As DNA, the CDR3 is TGTGCCAGCAAGGAACAGGGGGGAAACTACGAGCAGTACTTC. Translation: CASKEQGGNYEQYF.

The chain carries TRBV5-1 and TRBJ2-7, with 7 bases aligning to TRBD1. CDR1 is SGHRS, CDR2 YFSETQ, per germline. The CDR3 has 13 residues. V shed 6 bases and J 2 bases; nucleotides not matched to a gene: 5. CDR3 nucleotides: TGCGCCAGCAAAAGGGACAGTACCTACGAGCAGTACTTC. This codes for CASKRDSTYEQYF.

The rearrangement uses TRBV5-1 and TRBJ2-1; TRBD1 matches at 7 bases. The CDR3 is 16 amino acids. Germline loops: CDR1 SGHRS, CDR2 YFSETQ. Germline trimming cut 4 bases from V and 2 bases from J; bases unmatched to any gene: 9. The CDR3: CASSRTGAGAYNEQFF. In nucleotides, the CDR3 is TGCGCCAGCAGCCGTACAGGGGCAGGGGCCTACAATGAGCAGTTCTTC.

Regarding this clone: Other nucleotide sequences from this sample produce the same CDR3. The chain joins TRBV6-2 or TRBV6-3 to TRBJ1-1; no clear D. Germline CDR1 reads MNHEY; CDR2 reads SVGEGT. The CDR3 covers 13 residues. V lost 5 bases and J 1 base, leaving 8 bases between the germline ends. The CDR3 spells CASSPRENTEAFF. In DNA form, the CDR3 reads TGTGCCAGCAGTCCCCGCGAGAACACTGAAGCTTTCTTT.

CDR3: CASSLGAGTGGFGELFF. For the CDR3, the DNA is TGTGCCAGCAGCTTGGGGGCCGGGACAGGGGGCTTCGGGGAGCTGTTTTTT. V and J are TRBV7-2 and TRBJ2-2, with 12 bases fitting TRBD1. V lost 3 bases and J lost 7; bases outside the gene matches: 9. This CDR3 has 17 amino acids. Germline loops: CDR1 SGHTA, CDR2 FQGNSA. Variable domain in full (rest from reference TRBV7-2 and TRBJ2-2): GAGVSQSPSNKVTEKGKDVELRCDPISGHTALYWYRQSLGQGLEFLIYFQGNSAPDKSGLPSDRFSAERTGGSVSTLTIQRTQQEDSAVYLCASSLGAGTGGFGELFFGEGSRLTVL.

The genes are TRBV24-1 and TRBJ1-5; 8 bases line up with TRBD1. The CDR3 has 16 amino acids. In germline, CDR1 is KGHDR, CDR2 SFDVKD. V dropped 2 bases and J dropped 7; count of bases not matched to a gene: 9. In DNA form, the CDR3 reads TGTGCCACCAGTGATTGGGGGACAGGCGGTGACCAGCCCCAGCATTTT. Its translation: CATSDWGTGGDQPQHF.

The chain employs TRBV6-1 and TRBJ1-3; 8 positions agree with TRBD1. The V gene's germline CDR1 is MNHNS and CDR2 SASEGT. The ends lost 5 bases at V and 7 bases at J; junction bases unmatched: 1. This CDR3 is built from 12 residues. The CDR3 reads CASSRQGNTIYF. The CDR3 bases are TGTGCCAGCAGTAGACAGGGGAACACCATATATTTT.

The chain joins TRBV27 to TRBJ2-3; 12 nucleotides agree with TRBD2. The V gene end was trimmed by 5 bases and the J gene end by 5 bases; junction bases not matched to a gene: 5. The CDR3 has 15 amino acids. The germline V gene has CDR1 MNHEY and CDR2 SMNVEV (reference sequence). CDR3 sequence: CASSQTSGREDTQYF. The CDR3 nucleotides are TGTGCCAGCAGTCAGACTAGCGGGAGAGAAGATACGCAGTATTTT.

The CDR3 here is CASSQYRGNEQFF. The CDR3 nucleotides are TGCGCCAGCAGCCAATATCGGGGGAATGAGCAGTTCTTC. The genes are TRBV4-3 and TRBJ2-1, with D tentatively TRBD2 (6 bases). The CDR3 covers 13 residues. The germline V gene has CDR1 LGHNA and CDR2 YSLEER. V shed 2 bases and J shed 7 bases, with 9 bases lying between them.

This chain joins TRBV2 and TRBJ2-7; 7 bases agree with TRBD1. There are 14 residues in the CDR3. The V segment lost 6 bases and the J segment 0 bases; nucleotides outside the gene matches: 5. Looked up from germline, CDR1 is SNHLY and CDR2 is FYNNEI. The CDR3 loop is CASRIQGISYEQYF. CDR3 in DNA: TGTGCCAGCAGAATACAGGGGATCTCCTACGAGCAGTACTTC.

The genes are TRBV29-1 and TRBJ1-4; D possibly corresponds to TRBD1 (5 bases). Looked up from germline, CDR1 is SQVTM and CDR2 is ANQGSEA. The CDR3 runs to 14 residues. Trimming removed 7 bases at V and 3 bases at J, with 15 bases between. The chain's CDR3 is CSATQDTANEKLFF. The CDR3 DNA reads TGCAGCGCCACCCAGGACACGGCTAATGAAAAACTGTTTTTT.